A single sample is the source of the 26 T cell receptor beta chains below, sequenced in a study of blood T cell repertoires in COVID-19. Libraries were prepared by immunoSEQ multiplex PCR; TCRdb keeps only in-frame clonotypes and omits some of them. The sample has about 33,000 clones; 88% are singletons. The sample was peripheral blood. These receptors all stem from a human donor in a cohort sampled during active COVID-19.

This chain joins TRBV24-1 and TRBJ2-5, with D possibly matching TRBD1 (5 bases). Germline V lookup: CDR1 KGHDR, CDR2 SFDVKD. The V and J ends lost 2 bases and 2 bases respectively, with 11 bases between them. This CDR3 region has 15 residues. The CDR3 nucleotides are TGTGCCACCAGTGATTCTCGGACAAGACAAGAGACCCAGTACTTC. Translation gives CATSDSRTRQETQYF.

In its sample, this clone was seen a few times. J is TRBJ1-5 and V is TRBV4-2; perhaps TRBD1 as D (5 bases). The CDR3 extends over 19 amino acids. Germline values: CDR1 LGHNA, CDR2 YNFKEQ. V dropped 0 bases and J dropped 1 base, with 19 bases sitting between them. The CDR3, as DNA: TGTGCCAGCAGCCAAGATGTTTTTTTTCGGACAACGAGCAATCAGCCCCAGCATTTT. Amino acids: CASSQDVFFRTTSNQPQHF.

The gene calls are TRBV27 and TRBJ2-7; a weak D match, TRBD2 (6 bases). CDR1 is MNHEY, CDR2 SMNVEV, per germline (reference sequence). Trimming pared 6 bases from V and 3 bases from J, leaving 15 bases between. This CDR3 is built from 14 residues. The CDR3 sequence is CASRKGGPVYEQYF. CDR3 nucleotide sequence: TGTGCCAGCAGGAAAGGAGGGCCGGTCTACGAGCAGTACTTC.

The chain links TRBV10-3 to TRBJ2-7; D perhaps matches TRBD2 (7 bases). This CDR3 comprises 13 residues. The V and J ends lost 10 bases and 2 bases respectively, with 15 bases between them. The germline V gene has CDR1 ENHRY and CDR2 SYGVKD. The CDR3 DNA reads TGTGCCAACTACGGGGGGCCCCCCTACGAGCAGTACTTC. Translation: CANYGGPPYEQYF.

J is TRBJ2-2 and V is TRBV19; 14 positions agree with TRBD2. The CDR3 extends over 16 amino acids. V shed 4 bases and J 8 bases; nucleotides not matched to a gene: 6. Germline V gene sequence: CDR1 LNHDA, CDR2 SQIVND (reference sequence). In DNA, the CDR3 is TGTGCCAGTAGTAAGACTAGCGGGAGGGCCGGAGGGGAGCTGTTTTTT. Amino acids: CASSKTSGRAGGELFF. The complete variable domain, with remaining parts taken from reference TRBV19 and TRBJ2-2, reads DGGITQSPKYLFRKEGQNVTLSCEQNLNHDAMYWYRQDPGQGLRLIYYSQIVNDFQKGDIAEGYSVSREKKESFPLTVTSAQKNPTAFYLCASSKTSGRAGGELFFGEGSRLTVL.

This clone was counted between two and nine times. The chain employs TRBV19 and TRBJ2-1, with D possibly matching TRBD1 (6 bases). The germline V gene encodes CDR1 LNHDA and CDR2 SQIVND (reference sequence). The CDR3 runs to 14 residues. V was cut by 6 bases and J by 7 bases, with 16 bases left in between. CDR3 region: CASSQNRDRNEQFF. The CDR3 nucleotides are TGTGCCAGTAGCCAAAACAGGGATCGAAATGAGCAGTTCTTC.

The V gene is TRBV4-3, the J gene TRBJ2-5; perhaps TRBD2 as D (6 bases). Deletions cut 4 bases from V and 5 bases from J, with 17 bases between. This CDR3 spans 15 amino acids. From germline, CDR1 is LGHNA and CDR2 YSLEER. CDR3 DNA sequence: TGCGCCAGCAGCCCAACGGCAGGGACTGGGGAGACCCAGTACTTC. It specifies CASSPTAGTGETQYF.

The chain is built from TRBV27 and TRBJ2-7; the D is unclear. Trimming took 5 bases from V and 0 from J, leaving 14 bases between them. Germline V CDR1 and CDR2: MNHEY, SMNVEV (reference sequence). CDR3 size: 15 residues. For the CDR3, the DNA is TGTGCCAGCAGTGGTCGTGTTCCGAGCTCCTACGAGCAGTACTTC. Protein: CASSGRVPSSYEQYF.

This chain connects TRBV12-3 or TRBV12-4 to TRBJ2-1, with 12 bases aligning to TRBD2. J was trimmed by 15 bases and V by 7 bases; bases with no gene match: 10. The CDR3 has 13 amino acids. This CDR3 reads CASKRTSGDSRFF. The CDR3 DNA follows: TGTGCCAGCAAGAGGACTAGCGGGGATTCCCGGTTCTTC.

This clone was seen once. The chain recombines TRBV2 with TRBJ2-3; the match to TRBD2 covers 9 bases. The CDR3 consists of 18 residues. CDR1 SNHLY and CDR2 FYNNEI come from the germline V gene. The V and J ends lost 4 bases and 0 bases, in that order; junction bases with no gene match: 11. The CDR3 region is CASSGVSGGFHSTDTQYF. Here the CDR3 DNA reads TGTGCCAGCAGTGGGGTTAGCGGGGGCTTCCATAGCACAGATACGCAGTATTTT.

The rearrangement links TRBV5-1 to TRBJ2-2, with 8 bases aligning to TRBD2. From germline, CDR1 is SGHRS and CDR2 YFSETQ. The V gene end was trimmed by 10 bases and the J gene end by 6 bases; junction bases not matched to a gene: 20. The CDR3 covers 17 residues. CDR3 amino acids: CAPCGVAGRIDAGELFF. DNA for the CDR3: TGCGCCCCTTGCGGGGTAGCGGGAAGAATAGATGCCGGGGAGCTGTTTTTT.

This clone was observed a handful of times. At one end, the junction sequence differs from germline, possibly due to a read error. V usage is TRBV27 and J usage is TRBJ2-1, with 8 bases lining up with TRBD1. CDR1 is MNHEY, CDR2 SMNVEV, per germline (reference sequence). This CDR3 is built from 15 residues. CDR3 DNA sequence: TGTGCCAGCAGGGGGGAGGACAGGGCCTACGATGAGCAGTTCTTC. Its protein product is CASRGEDRAYDEQFF.

This clone was observed once. This chain links TRBV5-5 with TRBJ2-2; no clear D. The CDR3 is 16 residues long. The germline V and J ends were trimmed by 2 bases and 5 bases, with 16 bases remaining between them. The V gene's germline CDR1 is SGHKS and CDR2 YYEKEE (reference sequence). The CDR3 is CASSFGAGFVTGELFF. CDR3 bases: TGTGCCAGCAGCTTCGGCGCAGGTTTTGTAACCGGGGAGCTGTTTTTT.

The rearrangement joins TRBV5-1 to TRBJ2-3, with 11 bases identical to TRBD2. V trimming: 2 bases; J trimming: 2 bases; junction bases outside the gene matches: 7. CDR1 and CDR2 (germline): SGHRS, YFSETQ. The CDR3 covers 17 residues. The CDR3 DNA reads TGCGCCAGCAGCTTATTAGCGGGGGGGCCACCCACAGATACGCAGTATTTT. Translation gives CASSLLAGGPPTDTQYF.

For the CDR3, the DNA is TGCGCCAGCAGCTTGCTGGACGGGGCCGGACAGGGGGCGTTTTTT. This codes for CASSLLDGAGQGAFF. The V gene is TRBV5-1, the J gene TRBJ2-2; 11 bases agree with TRBD1. The CDR3 extends over 15 amino acids. Trimming cost V 1 base and J 16 bases; bases outside gene matches: 12. The germline V gene encodes CDR1 SGHRS and CDR2 YFSETQ.

V usage is TRBV6-1 and J usage is TRBJ2-1, with 11 bases that match TRBD2. Trimming cost V 0 bases and J 8 bases; bases outside gene matches: 6. The CDR3 is made up of 16 amino acids. Germline V CDR1 and CDR2: MNHNS, SASEGT. The CDR3 region has the DNA TGTGCCAGCAGTGAAGCCCTTGGACTAGCGGGTTATGAGCAGTTCTTC. Translation: CASSEALGLAGYEQFF.

The gene calls are TRBV28 and TRBJ2-1, with 12 nucleotides matching TRBD1. This CDR3 has 15 amino acids. V was clipped by 4 bases and J by 5 bases; unmatched bases: 3. CDR1 is MDHEN and CDR2 is SYDVKM in the germline V gene. CDR3 loop: CASSSGTGGNNEQFF. DNA of the CDR3: TGTGCCAGCAGTTCCGGGACAGGGGGCAACAATGAGCAGTTCTTC.

The V call is TRBV6-6, the J call TRBJ2-3, with 9 bases fitting TRBD2. The germline V gene has CDR1 MNHNY and CDR2 SVGAGI (reference sequence). V was clipped by 5 bases and J by 4 bases; unmatched bases: 13. This CDR3 has 17 amino acids. The CDR3 region is CASSPFAAGGPSDTQYF. For the CDR3, the DNA is TGTGCCAGCAGTCCTTTTGCGGCGGGAGGGCCATCAGATACGCAGTATTTT.

This clone showed up just once. The rearrangement uses TRBV27 and TRBJ2-2, with 12 bases identical to TRBD1. Germline V gene lookup returns CDR1 MNHEY and CDR2 SMNVEV (reference sequence). The V segment lost 2 bases and the J segment 7 bases; nucleotides outside the gene matches: 8. CDR3 length equals 17 residues. The CDR3 bases are TGTGCCAGCAGTTTAGGGGCGGGACAGGGGGCGGTCGGGGAGCTGTTTTTT. It is translated as CASSLGAGQGAVGELFF.

This sequence joins TRBV24-1 and TRBJ1-6, with a weak D call TRBD1 (6 bases). Germline values: CDR1 KGHDR, CDR2 SFDVKD. Trimming removed 8 bases at V and 10 bases at J, with 26 bases between. The length of the CDR3 is 17 residues. The CDR3 DNA is TGTGCCACCATCTGCCCGGGTTTGGGGGGGGCGAGGTCACCCCTCCACTTT. It encodes CATICPGLGGARSPLHF.

J is TRBJ2-1 and V is TRBV4-1; TRBD2 agrees at 7 bases. V trimming: 4 bases; J trimming: 10 bases; junction bases outside the gene matches: 7. This CDR3 region has 13 residues. CDR1 is MGHRA and CDR2 is YSYEKL in the germline V gene. The CDR3 DNA is TGCGCCAGCAGCCGTCCCTTCGGGGGGGAGCAGTTCTTC. Protein product: CASSRPFGGEQFF.

This chain joins TRBV7-3 and TRBJ2-1; 11 bases agree with TRBD2. The germline V gene encodes CDR1 SGHTA and CDR2 FQGTGA. V lost 6 bases to trimming and J lost 3 bases; unmatched junction nucleotides: 4. CDR3 size: 15 residues. The CDR3 region is CASSVLAGVYNEQFF. The CDR3 DNA reads as TGTGCCAGCAGTGTACTAGCGGGAGTCTACAATGAGCAGTTCTTC.

The chain employs TRBV15 and TRBJ2-7, with 10 nucleotides matching TRBD2. Losses at the gene ends were 0 bases for V and 10 bases for J; bases not matched to a gene: 6. Germline CDR1 is LNHNV and CDR2 is YYDKDF (reference sequence). The CDR3 length is 14 residues. CDR3 nucleotide sequence: TGTGCCACCAGCAGAGATTTCAGCGGGGGGGCACAGTACTTC. It is translated as CATSRDFSGGAQYF. Based on the CDR3 plus reference TRBV15 and TRBJ2-7, the full variable domain is DAMVIQNPRYQVTQFGKPVTLSCSQTLNHNVMYWYQQKSSQAPKLLFHYYDKDFNNEADTPDNFQSRRPNTSFCFLDIRSPGLGDTAMYLCATSRDFSGGAQYFGPGTRLTVT.

This chain uses TRBV5-4 with TRBJ1-3, with D perhaps TRBD1 (6 bases). The CDR3 extends over 15 amino acids. CDR1 and CDR2 from the germline V gene are SGHNT and YYREEE (reference sequence). The V and J ends lost 2 bases and 2 bases respectively, with 11 bases between them. CDR3: CASSFGPGAGNTIYF. CDR3 in DNA: TGTGCCAGCAGCTTTGGGCCAGGGGCTGGAAACACCATATATTTT.

The chain couples TRBV7-9 to TRBJ2-7; 9 bases align to TRBD1. Trimming removed 5 bases from V and 5 bases from J; junction bases left unmatched: 10. The CDR3 sequence is 15 residues long. The germline V gene has CDR1 SEHNR and CDR2 FQNEAQ (reference sequence). CDR3 in amino acids: CASSRPGTGIHEQYF. The CDR3, as DNA: TGTGCCAGCAGCCGACCCGGGACAGGGATCCACGAGCAGTACTTC.

This clone was counted a single time. V usage is TRBV2 and J usage is TRBJ2-7, with 16 bases fitting TRBD2. The length of the CDR3 is 17 residues. Trimming removed 6 bases from V and 0 bases from J; junction bases left unmatched: 5. CDR1 is SNHLY, CDR2 FYNNEI, per germline. The CDR3 region has the DNA TGTGCCAGCAGGCCGGGACTAGCGGGGGGGAGCTCCTACGAGCAGTACTTC. Its protein is CASRPGLAGGSSYEQYF. Using reference TRBV2 and TRBJ2-7 for the parts outside the CDR3, the full variable domain is EPEVTQTPSHQVTQMGQEVILRCVPISNHLYFYWYRQILGQKVEFLVSFYNNEISEKSEIFDDQFSVERPDGSNFTLKIRSTKLEDSAMYFCASRPGLAGGSSYEQYFGPGTRLTVT.